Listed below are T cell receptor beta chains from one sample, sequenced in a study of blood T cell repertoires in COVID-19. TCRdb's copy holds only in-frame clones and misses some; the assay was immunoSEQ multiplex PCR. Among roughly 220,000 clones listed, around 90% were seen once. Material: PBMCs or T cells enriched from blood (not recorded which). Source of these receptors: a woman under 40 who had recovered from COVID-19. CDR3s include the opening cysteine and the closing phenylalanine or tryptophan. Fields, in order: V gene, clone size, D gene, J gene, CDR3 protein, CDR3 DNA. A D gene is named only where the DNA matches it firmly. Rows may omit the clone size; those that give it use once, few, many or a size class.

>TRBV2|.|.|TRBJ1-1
CASFHSMNTEAFF
TGTGCCAGCTTTCATAGCATGAACACTGAAGCTTTCTTT
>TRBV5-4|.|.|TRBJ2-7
CASSPGTLSYEQYF
TGTGCCAGCAGCCCCGGGACACTATCCTACGAGCAGTACTTC
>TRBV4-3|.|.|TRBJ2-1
CASSLRLELAEQFF
TGCGCCAGCAGCCTCCGACTCGAACTAGCTGAGCAGTTCTTC
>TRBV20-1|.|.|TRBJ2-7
CSASPETEIYEQYF
TGCAGTGCTAGTCCAGAGACAGAGATCTACGAGCAGTACTTC
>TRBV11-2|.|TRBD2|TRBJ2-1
CASSYRTSGANEQFF
TGTGCCAGCAGTTATCGGACTAGCGGGGCCAATGAGCAGTTCTTC
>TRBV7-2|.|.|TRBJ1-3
CASSPNYLIYF
TGTGCCAGCAGCCCGAACTACCTCATATATTTT
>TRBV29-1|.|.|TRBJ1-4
CSVEFQGTSNEKLFF
TGCAGCGTTGAATTTCAAGGGACATCTAATGAAAAACTGTTTTTT
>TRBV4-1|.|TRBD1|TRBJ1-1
CASSQPTRRQGYTEAFF
TGCGCCAGCAGCCAACCCACGCGCCGACAGGGATACACTGAAGCTTTCTTT
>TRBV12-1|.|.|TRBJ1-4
CASSLQGRSDNEKLFF
TGTGCCAGCAGCTTGCAGGGTCGGTCCGATAATGAAAAACTGTTTTTT
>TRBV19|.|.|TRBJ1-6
CASSPDTNSPLHF
TGTGCCAGTAGTCCCGACACTAATTCACCCCTCCACTTT
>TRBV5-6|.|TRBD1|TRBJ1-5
CASSQKQGRQPQHF
TGTGCCAGCAGCCAGAAACAGGGGCGACAGCCCCAGCATTTT
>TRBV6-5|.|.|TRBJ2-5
CASSYSGTGSFKTQYF
TGTGCCAGCAGTTACTCGGGAACAGGGAGTTTTAAGACCCAGTACTTC
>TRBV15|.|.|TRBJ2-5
CATSALRYQETQYF
TGTGCCACCAGCGCCTTACGGTACCAAGAGACCCAGTACTTC
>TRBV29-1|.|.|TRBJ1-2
CSVERTADSYGYTF
TGCAGCGTTGAAAGGACAGCAGACTCCTATGGCTACACCTTC
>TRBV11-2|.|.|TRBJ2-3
CASSLVGRSTDTQYF
TGTGCCAGCAGCTTAGTTGGCAGAAGCACAGATACGCAGTATTTT
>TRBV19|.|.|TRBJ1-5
CASSMMGLNQPQHF
TGTGCCAGTAGTATGATGGGCCTCAATCAGCCCCAGCATTTT
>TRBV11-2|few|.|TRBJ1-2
CASSLSGDYGYTF
TGTGCCAGCAGCTTATCCGGGGACTATGGCTACACCTTC
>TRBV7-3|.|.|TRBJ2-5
CASSLAGAETQYF
TGTGCCAGCAGCTTAGCAGGGGCGGAGACCCAGTACTTC
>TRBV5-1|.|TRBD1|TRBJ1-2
CASRSGQPPGGYTF
TGCGCCAGCAGATCGGGACAGCCTCCGGGTGGCTACACCTTC
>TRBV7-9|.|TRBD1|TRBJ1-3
CASSPWTGGPDFSGNTIYF
TGTGCCAGCAGCCCGTGGACAGGGGGCCCGGACTTCTCTGGAAACACCATATATTTT
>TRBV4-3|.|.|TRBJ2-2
CASSHIGGGAYTGELFF
TGCGCCAGCAGCCACATAGGGGGGGGCGCGTACACCGGGGAGCTGTTTTTT
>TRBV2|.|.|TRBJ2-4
CASRPDRVAKNIQYF
TGTGCCAGCAGGCCCGACAGAGTAGCCAAAAACATTCAGTACTTC
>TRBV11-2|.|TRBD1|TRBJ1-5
CASSLNRGDQPQHF
TGTGCCAGCAGCTTGAACAGGGGAGATCAGCCCCAGCATTTT
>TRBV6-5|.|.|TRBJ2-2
CASLARTNTGELFF
TGTGCCAGCTTAGCGCGGACGAACACCGGGGAGCTGTTTTTT
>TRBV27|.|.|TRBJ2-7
CASSLGLASSYEQYF
TGTGCCAGCAGTTTGGGACTGGCAAGCTCCTACGAGCAGTACTTC
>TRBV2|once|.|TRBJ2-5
CASKGVETQYF
TGTGCCAGCAAGGGGGTGGAGACCCAGTACTTC
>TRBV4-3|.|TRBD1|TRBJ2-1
CASSQDTTTGGEQFF
TGCGCCAGCAGCCAGGACACGACGACAGGGGGTGAGCAGTTCTTC
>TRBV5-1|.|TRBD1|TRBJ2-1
CASSFRDRAGDEQFF
TGCGCCAGCAGCTTCCGGGACAGGGCGGGCGATGAGCAGTTCTTC
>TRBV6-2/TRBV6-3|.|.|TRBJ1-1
CASSYSQSTEAFF
TGTGCCAGCAGTTACTCACAGAGCACTGAAGCTTTCTTT
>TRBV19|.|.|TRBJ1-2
CATRGTSSYGYTF
TGTGCCACCCGGGGGACTTCCAGCTATGGCTACACCTTC
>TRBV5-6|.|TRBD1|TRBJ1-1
CASSPQGDTEAFF
TGTGCCAGCAGCCCTCAGGGGGACACTGAAGCTTTCTTT
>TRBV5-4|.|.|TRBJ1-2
CASSSDNYGYTF
TGTGCCAGCAGCTCAGATAACTATGGCTACACCTTC
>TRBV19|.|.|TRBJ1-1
CASSPQGPTEAFF
TGTGCCAGTAGTCCACAGGGTCCCACTGAAGCTTTCTTT
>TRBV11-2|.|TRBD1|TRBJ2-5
CASSPRLRGGETQYF
TGTGCCAGCAGCCCCCGTTTACGAGGGGGCGAGACCCAGTACTTC
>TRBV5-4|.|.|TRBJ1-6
CASSPDRDSALHF
TGTGCCAGCAGCCCTGACCGGGATTCGGCCCTCCACTTT
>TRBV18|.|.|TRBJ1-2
CASSVTTGPNYGYTF
TGTGCCAGCTCAGTGACGACAGGACCCAACTATGGCTACACCTTC
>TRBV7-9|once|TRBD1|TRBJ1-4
CASMGQGAEKLFF
TGTGCCAGCATGGGACAGGGGGCCGAAAAACTGTTTTTT
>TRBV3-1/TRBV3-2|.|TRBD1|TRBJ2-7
CASSQGRTGTTYEQYF
TGTGCCAGCAGCCAAGGTAGGACAGGGACCACCTACGAGCAGTACTTC
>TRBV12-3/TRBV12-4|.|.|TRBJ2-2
CASSFRGTGELFF
TGTGCCAGCAGTTTCCGCGGCACCGGGGAGCTGTTTTTT
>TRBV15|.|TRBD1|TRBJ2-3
CATSTTGGRYTDTQYF
TGTGCCACCAGCACTACAGGGGGCCGGTACACAGATACGCAGTATTTT
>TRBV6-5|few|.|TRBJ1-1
CATYIKQGPNTEAFF
TGTGCCACCTATATAAAACAGGGACCGAACACTGAAGCTTTCTTT
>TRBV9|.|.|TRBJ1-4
CASSVRATATNEKLFF
TGTGCCAGCAGCGTAAGAGCGACAGCAACTAATGAAAAACTGTTTTTT
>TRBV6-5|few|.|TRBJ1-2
CASSPTSTRYGYTF
TGTGCCAGCAGTCCTACCTCGACAAGATATGGCTACACCTTC
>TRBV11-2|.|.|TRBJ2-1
CASSLDLSLVGNEQFF
TGTGCCAGCAGCTTAGATCTTAGTCTAGTCGGGAATGAGCAGTTCTTC
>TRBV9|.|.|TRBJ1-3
CASSVAYSGNTIYF
TGTGCCAGCAGCGTAGCCTACTCTGGAAACACCATATATTTT
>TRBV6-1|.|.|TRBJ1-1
CASSEGGGRAFF
TGTGCCAGCAGTGAGGGCGGGGGCCGAGCTTTCTTT
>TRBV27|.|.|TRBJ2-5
CASSFLGGEETQYF
TGTGCCAGCAGTTTCCTTGGAGGGGAAGAGACCCAGTACTTC
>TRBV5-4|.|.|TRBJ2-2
CASTDRRGANTGELFF
TGTGCCAGCACCGACCGTCGGGGGGCCAACACCGGGGAGCTGTTTTTT
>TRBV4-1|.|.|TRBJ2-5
CASRGGGQQETQYF
TGCGCCAGCCGGGGAGGGGGGCAGCAAGAGACCCAGTACTTC
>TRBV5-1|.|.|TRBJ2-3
CASSLDSADTQYF
TGCGCCAGCAGCTTAGACTCAGCAGATACGCAGTATTTT
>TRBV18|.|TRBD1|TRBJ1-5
CASRDDRGHQPQHF
TGTGCCAGCCGCGACGACAGGGGGCATCAGCCCCAGCATTTT
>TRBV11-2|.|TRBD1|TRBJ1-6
CASSSLRDRENSPLHF
TGTGCCAGCAGCTCTCTAAGAGACAGGGAGAATTCACCCCTCCACTTT
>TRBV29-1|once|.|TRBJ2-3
CSVEDSVLVLTDTQYF
TGCAGCGTTGAAGATTCGGTGTTAGTGCTCACAGATACGCAGTATTTT
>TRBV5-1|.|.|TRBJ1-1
CASSLEGRVNTEAFF
TGCGCCAGCAGCTTGGAGGGCAGGGTGAACACTGAAGCTTTCTTT
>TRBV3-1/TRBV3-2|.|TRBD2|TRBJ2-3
CASSQAAGGRTDTQYF
TGTGCCAGCAGCCAAGCAGCGGGGGGCCGCACAGATACGCAGTATTTT
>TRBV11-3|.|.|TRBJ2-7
CASSRTANYEQYF
TGTGCCAGCAGCCGGACTGCCAACTACGAGCAGTACTTC
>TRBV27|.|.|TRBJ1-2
CASSLKGQYGYTF
TGTGCCAGCAGTTTAAAGGGGCAGTATGGCTACACCTTC
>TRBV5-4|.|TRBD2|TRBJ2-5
CASSPARAGGLGTQYF
TGTGCCAGCAGCCCGGCCCGGGCGGGGGGGCTTGGGACCCAGTACTTC